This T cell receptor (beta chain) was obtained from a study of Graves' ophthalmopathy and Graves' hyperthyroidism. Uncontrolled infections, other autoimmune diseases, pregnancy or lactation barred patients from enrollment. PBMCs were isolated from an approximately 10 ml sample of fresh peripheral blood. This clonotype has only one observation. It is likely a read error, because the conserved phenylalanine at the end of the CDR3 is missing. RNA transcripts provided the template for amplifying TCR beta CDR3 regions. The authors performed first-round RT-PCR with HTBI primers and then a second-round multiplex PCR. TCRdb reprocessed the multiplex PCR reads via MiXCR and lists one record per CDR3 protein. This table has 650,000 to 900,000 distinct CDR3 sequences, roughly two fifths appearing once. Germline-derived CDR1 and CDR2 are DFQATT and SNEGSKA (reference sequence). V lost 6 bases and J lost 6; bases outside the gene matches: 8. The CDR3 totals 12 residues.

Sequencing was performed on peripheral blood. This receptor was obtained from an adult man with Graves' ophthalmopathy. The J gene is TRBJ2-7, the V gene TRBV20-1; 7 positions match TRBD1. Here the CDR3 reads CSANPTGFEQYC. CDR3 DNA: TGCAGTGCCAATCCGACAGGGTTCGAGCAGTACTGC.